The 7 T cell receptor beta chains reported below all come from one sample, sequenced in a study of cytomegalovirus exposure and HLA in healthy donors. The PCR had 60 Vbeta and 13 Jbeta primers. Method: immunoSEQ multiplex PCR; TCRdb's copy keeps in-frame clones and lacks some. The sample holds about 200,000 clones, roughly 78% seen once. Sequences were obtained from PBMCs. The origin of the receptors is a girl aged 5-17 years in good health and CMV-seropositive.

The rearrangement links TRBV7-2 to TRBJ1-2; the D is unclear. This CDR3 is 13 amino acids long. In germline, CDR1 is SGHTA, CDR2 FQGNSA. V lost 1 base to trimming and J lost 3 bases, with 6 bases between them. CDR3 region: CASSLEPYYGYTF. The CDR3 bases are TGTGCCAGCAGCTTAGAGCCATACTATGGCTACACCTTC.

As to this clone: This specimen includes other DNA sequences encoding the same CDR3. This chain uses TRBV7-2 with TRBJ2-1, with TRBD2 matching 8 bases. The CDR3 is 12 amino acids. CDR1 SGHTA and CDR2 FQGNSA come from the germline V gene. With V trimmed by 1 base and J by 10 bases, 0 bases remained unmatched. The CDR3 coding sequence is TGTGCCAGCAGCTTAGGCGGGGGGGAGCAGTTCTTC. This gives the protein CASSLGGGEQFF.

The rearrangement links TRBV5-4 to TRBJ2-7; the D gene is possibly TRBD1 (5 bases). Germline CDR1 is SGHNT and CDR2 is YYREEE (reference sequence). This CDR3 has 13 residues. Trimming shortened V by 0 bases and J by 5 bases, and 9 bases separated the two germline ends. The DNA for the CDR3 is TGTGCCAGCAGCTTGGAGGGGTACAACGAGCAGTACTTC. Translated: CASSLEGYNEQYF.

This chain links TRBV30 with TRBJ2-1; 8 bases fit TRBD2. The CDR3 spans 13 residues. Germline V gene sequence: CDR1 GTSNPN, CDR2 SVGIG (reference sequence). The ends lost 3 bases at V and 2 bases at J; junction bases unmatched: 0. The CDR3 spells CAWSGGAYNEQFF. CDR3 coding DNA: TGTGCCTGGAGCGGGGGGGCCTACAATGAGCAGTTCTTC.

This chain's CDR3 is CASKALASGNEQFF. The CDR3 region has the DNA TGTGCCAGCAAGGCTCTGGCGTCGGGGAATGAGCAGTTCTTC. The chain combines TRBV2 with TRBJ2-1; a possible D gene is TRBD2 (5 bases). CDR3 length: 14 residues. The germline CDR1 and CDR2 sequences are SNHLY and FYNNEI. V gave up 7 bases and J gave up 7 bases, with 17 bases separating them.

A single count supports this clone. The chain combines TRBV29-1 with TRBJ2-2; a weak D match, TRBD1 (6 bases). V dropped 3 bases and J dropped 4 bases, with 12 bases sitting between them. This CDR3 is 14 amino acids long. Looked up from germline, CDR1 is SQVTM and CDR2 is ANQGSEA. CDR3 in amino acids: CSVDEQGRTGELFF. In DNA, the CDR3 is TGCAGCGTTGATGAACAGGGTCGCACCGGGGAGCTGTTTTTT.

The V gene is TRBV28, the J gene TRBJ2-7; TRBD1 is a possible D gene (5 bases). CDR3 length equals 15 residues. Germline V gene sequence: CDR1 MDHEN, CDR2 SYDVKM. Trimming removed 2 bases from V and 6 bases from J, with 17 bases in between. The CDR3 is CASSLGAQGSVEQYF. In DNA form, the CDR3 reads TGTGCCAGCAGTTTAGGCGCTCAGGGCTCCGTCGAGCAGTACTTC.